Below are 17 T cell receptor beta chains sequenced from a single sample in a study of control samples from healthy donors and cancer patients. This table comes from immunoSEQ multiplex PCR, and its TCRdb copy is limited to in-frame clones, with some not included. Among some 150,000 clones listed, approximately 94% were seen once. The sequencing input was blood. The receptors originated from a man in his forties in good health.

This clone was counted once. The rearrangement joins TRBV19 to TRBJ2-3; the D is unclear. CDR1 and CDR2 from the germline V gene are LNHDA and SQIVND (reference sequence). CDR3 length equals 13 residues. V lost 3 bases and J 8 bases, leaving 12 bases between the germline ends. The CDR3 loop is CASSMDIYRTQYF. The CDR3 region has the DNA TGTGCCAGTAGTATGGATATTTACCGTACGCAGTATTTT.

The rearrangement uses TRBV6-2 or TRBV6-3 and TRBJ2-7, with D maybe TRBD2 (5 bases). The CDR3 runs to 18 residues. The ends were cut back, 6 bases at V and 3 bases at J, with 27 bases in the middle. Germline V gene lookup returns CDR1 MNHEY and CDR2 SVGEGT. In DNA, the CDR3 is TGTGCCAGCAGCTCGTGGGCGGTGAGGAGGACTGAGGACTACGAGCAGTACTTC. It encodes CASSSWAVRRTEDYEQYF.

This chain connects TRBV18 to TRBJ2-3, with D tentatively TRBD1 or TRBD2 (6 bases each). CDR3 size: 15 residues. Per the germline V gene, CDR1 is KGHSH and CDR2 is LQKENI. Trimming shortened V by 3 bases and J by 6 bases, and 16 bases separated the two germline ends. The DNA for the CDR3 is TGTGCCAGCTCACCCGAACCGGGGGCGATGGATACGCAGTATTTT. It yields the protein CASSPEPGAMDTQYF. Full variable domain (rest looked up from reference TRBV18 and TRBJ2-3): NAGVMQNPRHLVRRRGQEARLRCSPMKGHSHVYWYRQLPEEGLKFMVYLQKENIIDESGMPKERFSAEFPKEGPSILRIQQVVRGDSAAYFCASSPEPGAMDTQYFGPGTRLTVL.

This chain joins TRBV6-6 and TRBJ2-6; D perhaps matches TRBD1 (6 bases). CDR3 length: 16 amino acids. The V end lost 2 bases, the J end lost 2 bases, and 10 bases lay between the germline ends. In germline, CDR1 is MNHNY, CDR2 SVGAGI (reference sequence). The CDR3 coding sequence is TGTGCCAGCAGTTACCAACAGGGCGCTGGGGCCAACGTCCTGACTTTC. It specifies CASSYQQGAGANVLTF.

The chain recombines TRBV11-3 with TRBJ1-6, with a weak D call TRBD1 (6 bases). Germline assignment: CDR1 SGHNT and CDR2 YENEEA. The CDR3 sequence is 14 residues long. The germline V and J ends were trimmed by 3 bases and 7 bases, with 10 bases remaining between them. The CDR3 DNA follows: TGTGCCAGCAGCTTGGGGGCTGCGAATTCACCCCTCCACTTT. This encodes CASSLGAANSPLHF.

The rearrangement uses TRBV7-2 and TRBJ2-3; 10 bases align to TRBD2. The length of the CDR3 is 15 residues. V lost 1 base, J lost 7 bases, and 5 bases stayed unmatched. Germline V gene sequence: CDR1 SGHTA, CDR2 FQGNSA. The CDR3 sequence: CASSLVVAGGNTQYF. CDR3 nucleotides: TGTGCCAGCAGCTTAGTTGTAGCGGGGGGAAATACGCAGTATTTT.

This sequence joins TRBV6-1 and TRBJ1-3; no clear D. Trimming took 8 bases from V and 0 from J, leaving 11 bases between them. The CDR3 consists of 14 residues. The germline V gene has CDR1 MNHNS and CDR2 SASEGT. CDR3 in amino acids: CASSYKNSGNTIYF. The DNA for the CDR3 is TGTGCCAGCTCCTACAAGAACTCTGGAAACACCATATATTTT.

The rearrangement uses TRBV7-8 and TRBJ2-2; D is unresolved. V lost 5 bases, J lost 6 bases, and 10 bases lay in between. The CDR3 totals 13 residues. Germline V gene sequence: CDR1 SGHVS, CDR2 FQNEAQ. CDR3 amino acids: CASSPAGAGELFF. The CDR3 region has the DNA TGTGCCAGCAGCCCGGCCGGAGCCGGGGAGCTGTTTTTT. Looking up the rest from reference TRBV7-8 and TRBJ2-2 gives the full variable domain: GAGVSQSPRYKVAKRGQDVALRCDPISGHVSLFWYQQALGQGPEFLTYFQNEAQLDKSGLPSDRFFAERPEGSVSTLKIQRTQQEDSAVYLCASSPAGAGELFFGEGSRLTVL.

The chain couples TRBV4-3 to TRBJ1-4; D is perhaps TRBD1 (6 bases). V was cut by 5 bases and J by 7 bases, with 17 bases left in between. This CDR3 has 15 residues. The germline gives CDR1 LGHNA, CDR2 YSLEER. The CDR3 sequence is CASSMGSGASEKLFF. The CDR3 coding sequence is TGCGCCAGCAGCATGGGGTCAGGGGCGAGTGAAAAACTGTTTTTT.

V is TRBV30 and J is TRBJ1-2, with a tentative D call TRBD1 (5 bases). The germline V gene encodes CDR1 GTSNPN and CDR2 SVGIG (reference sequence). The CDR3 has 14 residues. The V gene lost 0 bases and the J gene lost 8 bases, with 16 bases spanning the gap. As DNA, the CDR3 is TGTGCCTGGAGTGTAGGAGGGGCCTCGGGAGGCTACACCTTC. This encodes CAWSVGGASGGYTF.

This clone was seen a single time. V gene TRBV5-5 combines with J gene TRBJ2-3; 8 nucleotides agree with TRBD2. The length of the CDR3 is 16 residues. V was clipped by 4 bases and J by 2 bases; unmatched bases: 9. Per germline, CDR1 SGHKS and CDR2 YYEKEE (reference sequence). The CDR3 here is CASSGVSGGLTDTQYF. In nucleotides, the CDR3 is TGTGCCAGCAGCGGGGTGAGCGGGGGACTCACAGATACGCAGTATTTT.

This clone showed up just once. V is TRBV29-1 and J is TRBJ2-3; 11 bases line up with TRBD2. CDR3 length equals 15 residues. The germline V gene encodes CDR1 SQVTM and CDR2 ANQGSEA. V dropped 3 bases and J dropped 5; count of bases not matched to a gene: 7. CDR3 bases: TGCAGCGTTGAGGGAACTAGCGGGAGTATAGATACGCAGTATTTT. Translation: CSVEGTSGSIDTQYF.

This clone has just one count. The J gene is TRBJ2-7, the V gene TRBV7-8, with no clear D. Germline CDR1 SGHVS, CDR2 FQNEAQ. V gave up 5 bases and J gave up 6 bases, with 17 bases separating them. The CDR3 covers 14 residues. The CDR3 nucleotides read TGTGCCAGCAGCCCCCAGAGTGTAGGCGGCGAGCAGTACTTC. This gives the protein CASSPQSVGGEQYF.

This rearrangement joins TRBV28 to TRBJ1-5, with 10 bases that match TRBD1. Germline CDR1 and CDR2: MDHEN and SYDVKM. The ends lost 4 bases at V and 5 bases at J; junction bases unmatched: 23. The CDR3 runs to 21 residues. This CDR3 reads CASSSPHSILPGQGTHQPQHF. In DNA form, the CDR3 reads TGTGCCAGCAGTTCACCCCACTCCATCTTACCGGGACAGGGGACCCATCAGCCCCAGCATTTT.

CDR3 nucleotides: TGTGCCACCAGTGCGGGACAGGGGGCAGCTAATGAAAAACTGTTTTTT. Translation gives CATSAGQGAANEKLFF. The genes are TRBV24-1 and TRBJ1-4, with 12 positions matching TRBD1. CDR1 and CDR2 (germline): KGHDR, SFDVKD. The CDR3 loop spans 16 amino acids. The ends lost 5 bases at V and 3 bases at J; junction bases unmatched: 3.

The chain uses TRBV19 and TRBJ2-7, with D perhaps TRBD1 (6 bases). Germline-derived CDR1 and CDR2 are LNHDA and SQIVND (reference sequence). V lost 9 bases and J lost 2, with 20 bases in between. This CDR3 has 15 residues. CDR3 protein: CASHPSDRGPYEQYF. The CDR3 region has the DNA TGTGCCAGCCATCCCTCGGACAGAGGACCCTACGAGCAGTACTTC.

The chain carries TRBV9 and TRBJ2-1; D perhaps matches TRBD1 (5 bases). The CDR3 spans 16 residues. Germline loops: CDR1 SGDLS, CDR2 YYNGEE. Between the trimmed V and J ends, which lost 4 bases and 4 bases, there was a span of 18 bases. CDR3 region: CASSTQGQGLYNEQFF. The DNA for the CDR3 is TGTGCCAGCAGCACACAAGGCCAGGGCTTATACAATGAGCAGTTCTTC.